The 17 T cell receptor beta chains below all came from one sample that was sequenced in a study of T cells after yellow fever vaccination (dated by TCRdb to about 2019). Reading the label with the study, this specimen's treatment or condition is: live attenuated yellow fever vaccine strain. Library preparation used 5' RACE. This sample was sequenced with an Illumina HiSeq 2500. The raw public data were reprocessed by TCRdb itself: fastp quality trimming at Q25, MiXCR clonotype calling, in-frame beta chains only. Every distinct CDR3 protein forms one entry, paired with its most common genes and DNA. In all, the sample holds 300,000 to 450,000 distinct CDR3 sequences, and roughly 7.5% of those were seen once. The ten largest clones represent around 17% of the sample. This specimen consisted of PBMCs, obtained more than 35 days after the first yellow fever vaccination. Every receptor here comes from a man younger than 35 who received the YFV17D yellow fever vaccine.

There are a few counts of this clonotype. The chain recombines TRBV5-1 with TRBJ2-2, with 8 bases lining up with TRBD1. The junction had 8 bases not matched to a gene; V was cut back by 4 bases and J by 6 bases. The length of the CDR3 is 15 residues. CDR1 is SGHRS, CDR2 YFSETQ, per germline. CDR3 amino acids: CASSQDRVTAGELFF. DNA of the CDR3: TGCGCCAGCAGCCAGGACAGGGTCACGGCCGGGGAGCTGTTTTTT.

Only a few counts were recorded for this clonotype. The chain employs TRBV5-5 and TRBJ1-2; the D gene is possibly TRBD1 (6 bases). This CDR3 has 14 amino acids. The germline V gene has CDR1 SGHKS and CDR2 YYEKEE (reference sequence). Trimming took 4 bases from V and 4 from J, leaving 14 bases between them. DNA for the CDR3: TGTGCCAGCAGCCCTCAGACAGGCCCCTATGGCTACACCTTC. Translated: CASSPQTGPYGYTF.

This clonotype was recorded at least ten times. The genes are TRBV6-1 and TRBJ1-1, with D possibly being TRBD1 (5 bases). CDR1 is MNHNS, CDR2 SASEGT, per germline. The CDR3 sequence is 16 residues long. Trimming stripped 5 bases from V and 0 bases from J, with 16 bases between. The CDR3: CASSTGTVGVNTEAFF. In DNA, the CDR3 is TGTGCCAGCAGTACCGGGACCGTCGGCGTGAACACTGAAGCTTTCTTT.

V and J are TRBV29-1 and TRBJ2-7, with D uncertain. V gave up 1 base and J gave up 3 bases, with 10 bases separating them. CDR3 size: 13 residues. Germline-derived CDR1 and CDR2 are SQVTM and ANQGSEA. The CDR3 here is CSVEGGQDYEQYF. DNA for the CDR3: TGCAGCGTTGAAGGTGGGCAGGACTACGAGCAGTACTTC.

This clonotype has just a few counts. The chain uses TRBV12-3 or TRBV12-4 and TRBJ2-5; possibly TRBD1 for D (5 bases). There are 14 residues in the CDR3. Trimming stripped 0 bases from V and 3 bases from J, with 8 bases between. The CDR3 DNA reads TGTGCCAGCAGTTTAGCCCTGACAGAAGAGACCCAGTACTTC. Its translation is CASSLALTEETQYF.

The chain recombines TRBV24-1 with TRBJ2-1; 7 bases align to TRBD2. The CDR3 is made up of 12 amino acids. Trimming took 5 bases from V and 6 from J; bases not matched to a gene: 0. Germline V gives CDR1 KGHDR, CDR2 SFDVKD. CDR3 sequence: CATSGGGNEQFF. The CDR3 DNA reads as TGTGCCACCAGTGGGGGGGGCAATGAGCAGTTCTTC.

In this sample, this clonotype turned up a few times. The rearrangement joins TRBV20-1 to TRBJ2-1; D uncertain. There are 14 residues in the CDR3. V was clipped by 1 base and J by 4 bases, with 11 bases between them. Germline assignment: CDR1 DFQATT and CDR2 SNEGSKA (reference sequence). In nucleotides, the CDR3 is TGCAGTGCTAGAGCCGACCTAGTATACAATGAGCAGTTCTTC. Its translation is CSARADLVYNEQFF.

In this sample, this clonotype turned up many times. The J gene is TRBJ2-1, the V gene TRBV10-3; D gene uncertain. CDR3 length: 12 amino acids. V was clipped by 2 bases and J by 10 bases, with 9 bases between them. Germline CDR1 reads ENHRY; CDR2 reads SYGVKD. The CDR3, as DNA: TGTGCCATCAGTGAGCGGGTATCGGAGCAGTTCTTC. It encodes CAISERVSEQFF.

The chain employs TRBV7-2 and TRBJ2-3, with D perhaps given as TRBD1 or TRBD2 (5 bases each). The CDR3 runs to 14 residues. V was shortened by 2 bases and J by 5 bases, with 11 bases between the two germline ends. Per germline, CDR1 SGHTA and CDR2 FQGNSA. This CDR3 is CASSLRGREDTQYF. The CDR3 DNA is TGTGCCAGCAGCTTAAGGGGCCGGGAAGATACGCAGTATTTT. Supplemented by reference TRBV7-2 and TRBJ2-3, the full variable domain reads GAGVSQSPSNKVTEKGKDVELRCDPISGHTALYWYRQSLGQGLEFLIYFQGNSAPDKSGLPSDRFSAERTGGSVSTLTIQRTQQEDSAVYLCASSLRGREDTQYFGPGTRLTVL.

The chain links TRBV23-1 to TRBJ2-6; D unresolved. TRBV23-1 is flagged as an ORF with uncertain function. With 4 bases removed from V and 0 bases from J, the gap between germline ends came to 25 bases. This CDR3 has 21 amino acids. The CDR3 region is CASSRPLSDTAVHSGANVLTF. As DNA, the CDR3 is TGCGCCAGCAGTCGACCGCTATCAGACACGGCCGTACACTCTGGGGCCAACGTCCTGACTTTC.

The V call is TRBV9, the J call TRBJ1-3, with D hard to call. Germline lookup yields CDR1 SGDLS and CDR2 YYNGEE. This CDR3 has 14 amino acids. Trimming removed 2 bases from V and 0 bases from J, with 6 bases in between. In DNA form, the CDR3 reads TGTGCCAGCAGCGTGCAAAACTCTGGAAACACCATATATTTT. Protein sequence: CASSVQNSGNTIYF.

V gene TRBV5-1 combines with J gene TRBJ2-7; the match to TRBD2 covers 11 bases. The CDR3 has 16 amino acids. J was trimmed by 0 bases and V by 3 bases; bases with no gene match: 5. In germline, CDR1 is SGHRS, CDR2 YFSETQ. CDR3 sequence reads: CASSSRLAGTSYEQYF. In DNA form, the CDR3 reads TGCGCCAGCAGCTCGAGACTAGCGGGGACCTCCTACGAGCAGTACTTC.

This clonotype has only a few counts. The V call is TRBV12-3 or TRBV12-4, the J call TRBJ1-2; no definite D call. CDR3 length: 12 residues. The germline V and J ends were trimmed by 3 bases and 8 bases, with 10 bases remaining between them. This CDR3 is CASSFGVVGYTF. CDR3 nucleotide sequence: TGTGCCAGCAGTTTTGGGGTCGTGGGCTACACCTTC.

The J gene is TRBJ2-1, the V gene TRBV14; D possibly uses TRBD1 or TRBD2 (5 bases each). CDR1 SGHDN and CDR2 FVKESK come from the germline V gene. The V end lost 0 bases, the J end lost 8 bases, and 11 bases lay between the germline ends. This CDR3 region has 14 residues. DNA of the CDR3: TGTGCCAGCAGCCAAGAGGGGGAAAGCTATGAGCAGTTCTTC. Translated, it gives CASSQEGESYEQFF.

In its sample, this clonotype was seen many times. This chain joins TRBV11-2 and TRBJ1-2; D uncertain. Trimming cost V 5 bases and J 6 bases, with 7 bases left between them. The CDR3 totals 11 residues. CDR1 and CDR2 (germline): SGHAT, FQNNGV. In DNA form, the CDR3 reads TGTGCCAGCAGCCCGAGTAATGGCTACACCTTC. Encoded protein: CASSPSNGYTF. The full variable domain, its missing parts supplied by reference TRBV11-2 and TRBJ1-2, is EAGVAQSPRYKIIEKRQSVAFWCNPISGHATLYWYQQILGQGPKLLIQFQNNGVVDDSQLPKDRFSAERLKGVDSTLKIQPAKLEDSAVYLCASSPSNGYTFGSGTRLTVV.

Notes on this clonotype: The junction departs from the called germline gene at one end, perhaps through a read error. CDR3 coding DNA: TGTGCCAGCAGCTTAGGGGGACGGTGGAACACCGGGGAGCTGTTTTTT. Protein product: CASSLGGRWNTGELFF. The chain carries TRBV12-3 or TRBV12-4 and TRBJ2-2, with D tentatively TRBD1 (6 bases). CDR3 length: 16 residues.

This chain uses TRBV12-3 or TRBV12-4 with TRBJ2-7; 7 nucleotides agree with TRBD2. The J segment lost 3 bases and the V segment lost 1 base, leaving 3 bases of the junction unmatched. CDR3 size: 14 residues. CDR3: CASSLVRGNYEQYF. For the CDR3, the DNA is TGTGCCAGCAGTTTAGTGCGGGGGAACTACGAGCAGTACTTC.